What follows describes a single T cell receptor beta chain. The antigen is undetermined. Expressed TCRB transcripts were sequenced because the entire RNA isolate underwent reverse transcription. Sequencing used immunoSEQ multiplex PCR; TCRdb keeps in-frame clones, though not all of them. The table has 160,000 or so clones, almost 65% seen once. This sample stems from a study of beta chain features in type 1 diabetes. General study findings and limits: Moderate but significant shortening of TCRB CDR3s was recorded in all four CD4+ subsets from Type 1 diabetes patients.

The CDR3 sequence is 14 residues long. Trimming removed 8 bases at V and 6 bases at J, with 19 bases between. The germline V gene has CDR1 GTSNPN and CDR2 SVGIG (reference sequence). Isolation of CD4+ naive, central memory, regulatory and stem cell-like memory cells was achieved by sorting via CD45RO/CCR7/CD25/CD127/CD95/CD27. Sequenced material: naive CD4+ T cells from blood. This TCR derives from a man aged 25-40 years with type 1 diabetes. This chain connects TRBV30 to TRBJ2-2; a possible D gene is TRBD1 (5 bases). The CDR3 here is CARGQGWLAGELFF. Written as DNA, the CDR3 is TGTGCCAGAGGCCAGGGATGGTTGGCCGGGGAGCTGTTTTTT.